The clone carrying this T cell receptor (beta chain) has a count of ten or more. The V and J ends lost 6 bases and 3 bases respectively, with 9 bases between them. In germline, CDR1 is MGHDK, CDR2 SYGVNS. The CDR3 totals 13 residues. These data come from a study of spatial heterogeneity in lung cancer. Every molecule of TCR cDNA had its own unique molecular identifier. TCRdb independently ran MiXCR on the 5' RACE reads; one entry per CDR3 protein. Among 45,000 to 55,000 distinct CDR3 sequences listed, approximately 5.3% were seen once. The time point was: sample taken at primary tumor resection. Whole RNA came from tumor, nontumor lung or frozen PBMC and was sequenced without being sorted.

Material: PBMCs, obtained at surgery. The rearrangement uses TRBV25-1 and TRBJ2-1, with D hard to call. This TCR derives from a male donor with early-stage non-small cell lung cancer. The CDR3 reads CASRTTVYNEQFF. The CDR3 coding sequence is TGTGCCAGCAGAACAACAGTCTACAATGAGCAGTTCTTC.